One and the same sample provided the 20 T cell receptor beta chains below, sequenced in a study of blood T cell repertoires in COVID-19. Assay used: immunoSEQ multiplex PCR; TCRdb lists only in-frame clones, some missing. This repertoire shows 70,000 to 95,000 clones, about 82% found once; its top ten account for 1.8%. The sequencing input was peripheral blood. The receptors shown here come from a woman aged 55 to 70 with acute or convalescent COVID-19.

CDR3 amino acids: CASSPERYTDTQYF. The CDR3 DNA sequence: TGTGCCAGCAGCCCGGAGCGGTACACAGATACGCAGTATTTT. The chain is built from TRBV14 and TRBJ2-3; possible D gene TRBD2, 5 bases. V lost 4 bases to trimming and J lost 2 bases, with 10 bases between them. This CDR3 region has 14 residues. Germline assignment: CDR1 SGHDN and CDR2 FVKESK.

This sequence joins TRBV9 and TRBJ2-2; 10 bases are a match to TRBD2. CDR1 and CDR2 (germline): SGDLS, YYNGEE. The CDR3 covers 15 residues. Losses at the gene ends were 3 bases for V and 6 bases for J; bases not matched to a gene: 5. The CDR3 protein is CASSAGTSAAGELFF. The CDR3 coding sequence is TGTGCCAGCAGCGCAGGGACTAGCGCCGCCGGGGAGCTGTTTTTT.

The chain uses TRBV4-2 and TRBJ1-5; no definite D call. The CDR3 totals 17 residues. Trimming pared 0 bases from V and 0 bases from J, leaving 12 bases between. Germline V lookup: CDR1 LGHNA, CDR2 YNFKEQ. The CDR3 region is CASSQDRTAYSNQPQHF. CDR3 nucleotides: TGTGCCAGCAGCCAAGATAGAACAGCTTATAGCAATCAGCCCCAGCATTTT.

The chain is built from TRBV28 and TRBJ1-1, with no clear D. CDR3 size: 11 residues. Trimming took off 1 base at V and 7 bases at J, with 4 bases between the two ends. CDR1 MDHEN and CDR2 SYDVKM come from the germline V gene. This CDR3 reads CASSLSFEAFF. DNA of the CDR3: TGTGCCAGCAGTTTATCATTTGAAGCTTTCTTT.

The rearrangement links TRBV7-9 to TRBJ2-7; TRBD1 agrees at 8 bases. Trimming cost V 3 bases and J 6 bases; bases outside gene matches: 7. Looked up from germline, CDR1 is SEHNR and CDR2 is FQNEAQ (reference sequence). CDR3 length: 14 residues. The CDR3 protein is CASSFGQGGVEQYF. CDR3 nucleotide sequence: TGTGCCAGCAGCTTTGGACAGGGAGGTGTCGAGCAGTACTTC.

The rearrangement joins TRBV4-1 to TRBJ1-4; D may be TRBD1 (5 bases). Trimming shortened V by 0 bases and J by 4 bases, and 15 bases separated the two germline ends. CDR1 is MGHRA and CDR2 is YSYEKL in the germline V gene. The CDR3 length is 17 residues. The CDR3: CASSQEYVRGFNEKLFF. For the CDR3, the DNA is TGCGCCAGCAGCCAAGAGTACGTAAGGGGATTTAATGAAAAACTGTTTTTT.

J is TRBJ2-5 and V is TRBV10-1; 8 nucleotides line up with TRBD2. V lost 5 bases and J lost 2; bases outside the gene matches: 7. Per the germline V gene, CDR1 is WNHNN and CDR2 is SYGVQD (reference sequence). CDR3 length equals 15 residues. Here the CDR3 DNA reads TGCGCCAGCAGTCCGGGAGGGAGTGAACAAGAGACCCAGTACTTC. Translation gives CASSPGGSEQETQYF.

The chain combines TRBV5-5 with TRBJ2-7; 8 positions match TRBD2. CDR1 is SGHKS, CDR2 YYEKEE, per germline (reference sequence). CDR3 length: 15 amino acids. J gave up 3 bases and V 2 bases, and 7 bases lay outside the gene matches. CDR3 protein: CASSFMSGGIYEQYF. Here the CDR3 DNA reads TGTGCCAGCAGCTTCATGAGCGGGGGAATCTACGAGCAGTACTTC. Variable domain in full (rest from reference TRBV5-5 and TRBJ2-7): DAGVTQSPTHLIKTRGQQVTLRCSPISGHKSVSWYQQVLGQGPQFIFQYYEKEERGRGNFPDRFSARQFPNYSSELNVNALLLGDSALYLCASSFMSGGIYEQYFGPGTRLTVT.

The chain combines TRBV5-1 with TRBJ2-5; 10 positions match TRBD2. V shed 1 base and J 7 bases; nucleotides not matched to a gene: 22. From germline, CDR1 is SGHRS and CDR2 YFSETQ. The CDR3 spans 20 residues. The CDR3, as DNA: TGCGCCAGCAGCTTGCGTCTAGCGGGAGTAATTCAGACCAACCAGACGACCCAGTACTTC. Its translation: CASSLRLAGVIQTNQTTQYF.

This clone appeared a single time. CDR3 nucleotides: TGTGCCACCAGTGATTCTAGCGGGAGTGGGGCAGATACGCAGTATTTT. This codes for CATSDSSGSGADTQYF. The V and J genes are TRBV24-1 and TRBJ2-3; 10 bases align to TRBD2. V was pared by 2 bases and J by 4 bases, with 5 bases of the junction left unmatched. Germline V CDR1 and CDR2: KGHDR, SFDVKD. CDR3 length: 16 residues.

V is TRBV6-5 and J is TRBJ1-4; 8 positions match TRBD1. V dropped 6 bases and J dropped 4; count of bases not matched to a gene: 7. Germline-derived CDR1 and CDR2 are MNHEY and SVGAGI. The CDR3 has 15 amino acids. The CDR3 DNA reads TGTGCCAGCAGCGCAAGACAGGGGATTAATGAAAAACTGTTTTTT. Its protein is CASSARQGINEKLFF.

This clone has a single count. The V gene is TRBV15, the J gene TRBJ2-3; the match to TRBD1 covers 12 bases. There are 16 residues in the CDR3. Per the germline V gene, CDR1 is LNHNV and CDR2 is YYDKDF (reference sequence). V lost 3 bases, J lost 1 base, and 2 bases stayed unmatched. This CDR3 is CATSRGQGAGTDTQYF. DNA of the CDR3: TGTGCCACCAGCAGGGGACAGGGGGCCGGCACAGATACGCAGTATTTT.

The V gene is TRBV10-3, the J gene TRBJ1-1, with 8 bases lining up with TRBD1. The ends lost 2 bases at V and 5 bases at J; junction bases unmatched: 1. Germline CDR1 and CDR2: ENHRY and SYGVKD. The CDR3 has 13 amino acids. CDR3 region: CAISEGQGTEAFF. CDR3 in DNA: TGTGCCATCAGTGAGGGACAGGGTACTGAAGCTTTCTTT.

This rearrangement joins TRBV14 to TRBJ2-7, with D tentatively TRBD2 (6 bases). The CDR3 is 15 residues long. Germline V lookup: CDR1 SGHDN, CDR2 FVKESK. Trimming took 1 base from V and 2 from J, leaving 12 bases between them. The CDR3 nucleotides are TGTGCCAGCAGCCAAGTCGGTAGCGGAGCCTACGAGCAGTACTTC. It translates to CASSQVGSGAYEQYF. Full variable domain (outside the CDR3, taken from reference TRBV14 and TRBJ2-7): EAGVTQFPSHSVIEKGQTVTLRCDPISGHDNLYWYRRVMGKEIKFLLHFVKESKQDESGMPNNRFLAERTGGTYSTLKVQPAELEDSGVYFCASSQVGSGAYEQYFGPGTRLTVT.

The gene calls are TRBV5-1 and TRBJ1-2; no definite D call. CDR1 SGHRS and CDR2 YFSETQ come from the germline V gene. The CDR3 sequence is 15 residues long. Between the trimmed V and J ends, which lost 0 bases and 7 bases, there was a span of 16 bases. DNA of the CDR3: TGCGCCAGCAGCTTGGGCGGAGGGTTGAGTGGTGGCTACACCTTC. It codes for CASSLGGGLSGGYTF.

The chain carries TRBV18 and TRBJ1-3; a weak D match, TRBD1 (6 bases). Trimming pared 3 bases from V and 2 bases from J, leaving 14 bases between. This CDR3 is 16 amino acids long. The germline CDR1 and CDR2 sequences are KGHSH and LQKENI. DNA of the CDR3: TGTGCCAGCTCACCCTTACAGGGTCCCACTGGAAACACCATATATTTT. It codes for CASSPLQGPTGNTIYF.

The chain recombines TRBV7-3 with TRBJ2-3; 8 bases line up with TRBD2. The CDR3 runs 16 residues. CDR1 SGHTA and CDR2 FQGTGA come from the germline V gene. V shed 2 bases and J 5 bases; nucleotides not matched to a gene: 9. The CDR3 sequence is CASSLGWSGGGDTQYF. CDR3 coding DNA: TGTGCCAGCAGCTTAGGGTGGAGCGGGGGAGGAGATACGCAGTATTTT.

This chain links TRBV7-2 with TRBJ2-2; D is undetermined. V was cut by 5 bases and J by 3 bases, with 13 bases left in between. The CDR3 is 15 amino acids. Germline CDR1 and CDR2: SGHTA and FQGNSA. The DNA for the CDR3 is TGTGCCAGCAGCGTCAGTCAGTTGGACACCGGGGAGCTGTTTTTT. Its translation is CASSVSQLDTGELFF.

The V call is TRBV7-3, the J call TRBJ2-3, with a tentative D call TRBD1 (6 bases). V was trimmed by 3 bases and J by 2 bases, leaving 9 bases between them. The CDR3 loop spans 14 amino acids. Germline lookup yields CDR1 SGHTA and CDR2 FQGTGA. The CDR3 protein is CASSLDRYTDTQYF. CDR3 nucleotides: TGTGCCAGCAGCTTGGACAGATACACAGATACGCAGTATTTT.

The rearrangement links TRBV6-6 to TRBJ1-2; D ambiguous. This CDR3 contains 14 residues. Germline CDR1 is MNHNY and CDR2 is SVGAGI (reference sequence). V lost 4 bases to trimming and J lost 4 bases, with 13 bases between them. For the CDR3, the DNA is TGTGCCAGCAGTTCCATCGAGGGAGTCTATGGCTACACCTTC. This encodes CASSSIEGVYGYTF.